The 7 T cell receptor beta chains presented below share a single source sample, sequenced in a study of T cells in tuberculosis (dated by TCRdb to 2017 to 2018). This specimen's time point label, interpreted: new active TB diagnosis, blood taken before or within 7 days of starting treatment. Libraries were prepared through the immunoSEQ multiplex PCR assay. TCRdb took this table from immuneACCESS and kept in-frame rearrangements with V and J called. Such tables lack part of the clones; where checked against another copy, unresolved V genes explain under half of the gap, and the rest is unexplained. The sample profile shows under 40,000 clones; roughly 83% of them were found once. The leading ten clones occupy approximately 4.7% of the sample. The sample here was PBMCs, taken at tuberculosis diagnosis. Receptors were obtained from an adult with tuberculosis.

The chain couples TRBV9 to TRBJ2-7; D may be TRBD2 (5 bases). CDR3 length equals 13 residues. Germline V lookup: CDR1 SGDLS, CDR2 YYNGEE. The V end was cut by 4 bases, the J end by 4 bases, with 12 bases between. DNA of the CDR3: TGTGCCAGCAGCCCAAGAGAGGGATACGAGCAGTACTTC. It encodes CASSPREGYEQYF.

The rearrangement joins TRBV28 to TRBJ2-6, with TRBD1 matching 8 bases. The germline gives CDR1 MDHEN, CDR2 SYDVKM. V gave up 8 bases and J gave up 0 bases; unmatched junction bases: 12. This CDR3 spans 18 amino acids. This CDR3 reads CASCGQGGPLSGANVLTF. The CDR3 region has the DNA TGTGCCAGCTGCGGACAGGGCGGGCCTCTCTCTGGGGCCAACGTCCTGACTTTC.

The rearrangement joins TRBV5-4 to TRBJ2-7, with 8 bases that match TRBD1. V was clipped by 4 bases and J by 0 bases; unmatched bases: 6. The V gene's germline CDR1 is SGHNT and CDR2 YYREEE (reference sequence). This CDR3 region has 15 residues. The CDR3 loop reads CASSPPGQGSYEQYF. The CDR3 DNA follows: TGTGCCAGCAGCCCCCCCGGACAGGGCTCCTACGAGCAGTACTTC.

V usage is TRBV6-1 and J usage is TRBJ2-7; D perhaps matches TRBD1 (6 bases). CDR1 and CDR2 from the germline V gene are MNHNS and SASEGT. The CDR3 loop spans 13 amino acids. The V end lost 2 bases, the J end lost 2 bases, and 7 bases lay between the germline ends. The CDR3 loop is CASSEQGTYEQYF. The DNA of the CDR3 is TGTGCCAGCAGTGAACAGGGGACCTACGAGCAGTACTTC.

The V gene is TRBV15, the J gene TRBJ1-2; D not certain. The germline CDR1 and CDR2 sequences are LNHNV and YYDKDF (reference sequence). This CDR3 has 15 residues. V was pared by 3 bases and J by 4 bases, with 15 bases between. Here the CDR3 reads CATSSGRDNPYGYTF. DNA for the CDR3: TGTGCCACCAGCAGTGGCCGGGATAACCCCTATGGCTACACCTTC.

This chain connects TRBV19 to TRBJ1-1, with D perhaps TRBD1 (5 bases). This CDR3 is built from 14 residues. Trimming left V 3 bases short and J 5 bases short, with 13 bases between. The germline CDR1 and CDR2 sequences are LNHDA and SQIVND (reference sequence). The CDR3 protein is CASSIQGLRTEAFF. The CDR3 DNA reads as TGTGCCAGTAGTATCCAGGGCTTGAGGACTGAAGCTTTCTTT.

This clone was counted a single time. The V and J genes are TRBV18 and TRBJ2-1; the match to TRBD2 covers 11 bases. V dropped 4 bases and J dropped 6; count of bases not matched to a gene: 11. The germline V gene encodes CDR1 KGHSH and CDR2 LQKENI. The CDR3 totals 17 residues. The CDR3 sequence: CASSRDPTSGSRNEQFF. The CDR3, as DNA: TGTGCCAGCTCACGAGACCCCACTAGCGGGAGTCGCAATGAGCAGTTCTTC.